Following are 4 T cell receptor beta chains from one sample sequenced in a study of Graves' ophthalmopathy and Graves' hyperthyroidism. The TCR beta CDR3 regions underwent amplification from RNA transcripts. HTBI-primed RT-PCR formed the first round, and a multiplex PCR formed the second. A single record per CDR3 protein comes from TCRdb applying MiXCR to the multiplex PCR reads. Of roughly 380,000 distinct CDR3 sequences listed, 15% were seen once; the top ten hold 5.5% to 8%. The sequenced sample consisted of peripheral blood. The receptors shown here come from a woman aged 18 to 35 with stable Graves' hyperthyroidism.

The V call is TRBV6-2 or TRBV6-3, the J call TRBJ1-1; 8 bases align to TRBD1. The CDR3 totals 13 residues. The V gene's germline CDR1 is MNHEY and CDR2 SVGEGT. Losses at the gene ends were 6 bases for V and 7 bases for J; bases not matched to a gene: 7. CDR3 in amino acids: CASRNTGGGEAFF. DNA for the CDR3: TGTGCCAGCAGGAATACAGGGGGGGGTGAAGCTTTCTTT.

This clonotype was seen ten or more times. This rearrangement joins TRBV6-1 to TRBJ2-2, with D maybe TRBD2 (6 bases). V was shortened by 4 bases and J by 3 bases, with 9 bases between the two germline ends. The CDR3 runs to 14 residues. Germline CDR1 is MNHNS and CDR2 is SASEGT. The CDR3 loop reads CASSVERDTGELFF. DNA of the CDR3: TGTGCCAGCAGTGTAGAGCGGGACACCGGGGAGCTGTTTTTT.

This clonotype appeared many times. The V gene is TRBV7-3, the J gene TRBJ1-6; 7 positions match TRBD1. J gave up 1 base and V 5 bases, and 5 bases lay outside the gene matches. The germline V gene has CDR1 SGHTA and CDR2 FQGTGA. The CDR3 is made up of 16 amino acids. The CDR3 loop is CASSLTGKSYNSPLHF. The CDR3 DNA reads TGTGCCAGCAGCCTGACAGGGAAGTCCTATAATTCACCCCTCCACTTT.

This clonotype showed up many times. V and J are TRBV12-3 or TRBV12-4 and TRBJ2-7; weak D call: TRBD2 (6 bases). Trimming pared 3 bases from V and 3 bases from J, leaving 9 bases between. The CDR3 is 13 residues long. The DNA for the CDR3 is TGTGCCAGCAGTTTGATCGGGGGCTACGAGCAGTACTTC. This translates into CASSLIGGYEQYF.